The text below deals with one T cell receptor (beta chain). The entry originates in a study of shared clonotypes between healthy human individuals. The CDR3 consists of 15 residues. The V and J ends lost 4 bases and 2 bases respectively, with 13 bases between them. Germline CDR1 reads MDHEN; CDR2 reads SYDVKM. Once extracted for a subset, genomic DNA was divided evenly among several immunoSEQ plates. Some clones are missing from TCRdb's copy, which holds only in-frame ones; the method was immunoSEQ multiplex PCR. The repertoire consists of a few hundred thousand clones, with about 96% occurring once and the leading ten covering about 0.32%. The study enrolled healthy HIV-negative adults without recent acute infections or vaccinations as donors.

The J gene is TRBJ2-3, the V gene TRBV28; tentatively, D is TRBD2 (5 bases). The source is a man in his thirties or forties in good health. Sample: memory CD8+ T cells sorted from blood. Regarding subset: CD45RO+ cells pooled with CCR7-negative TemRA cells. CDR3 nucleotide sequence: TGTGCCAGCAGTTGGACTCGGCATAACACAGATACGCAGTATTTT. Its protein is CASSWTRHNTDTQYF.